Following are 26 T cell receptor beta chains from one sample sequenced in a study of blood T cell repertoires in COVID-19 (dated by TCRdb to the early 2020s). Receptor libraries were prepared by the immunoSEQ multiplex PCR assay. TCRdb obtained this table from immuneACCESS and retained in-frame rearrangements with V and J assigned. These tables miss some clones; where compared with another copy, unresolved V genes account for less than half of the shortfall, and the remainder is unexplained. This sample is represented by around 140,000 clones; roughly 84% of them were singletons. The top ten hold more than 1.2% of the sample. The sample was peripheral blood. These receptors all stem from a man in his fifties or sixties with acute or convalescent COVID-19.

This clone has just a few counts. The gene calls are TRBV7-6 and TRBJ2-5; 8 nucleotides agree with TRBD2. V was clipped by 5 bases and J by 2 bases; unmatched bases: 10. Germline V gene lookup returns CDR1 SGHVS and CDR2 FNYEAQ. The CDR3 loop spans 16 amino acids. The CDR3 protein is CASSDPTGGVQETQYF. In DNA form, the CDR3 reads TGTGCCAGCAGCGATCCTACGGGGGGGGTACAAGAGACCCAGTACTTC.

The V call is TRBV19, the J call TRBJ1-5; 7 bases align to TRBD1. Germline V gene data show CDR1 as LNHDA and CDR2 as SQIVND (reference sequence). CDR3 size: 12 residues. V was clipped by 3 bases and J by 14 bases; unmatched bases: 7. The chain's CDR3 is CASSISTGQKHF. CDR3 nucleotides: TGTGCCAGTAGTATCTCGACAGGGCAAAAGCATTTT.

CDR3 coding DNA: TGTGCCACCAGGATAAGAGGGGGGGGTCTAGCGGAGGAGTACAATGAGCAGTTCTTC. Translation gives CATRIRGGGLAEEYNEQFF. The chain links TRBV24-1 to TRBJ2-1, with a weak D call TRBD2 (7 bases). With 7 bases removed from V and 4 bases from J, the gap between germline ends came to 28 bases. From germline, CDR1 is KGHDR and CDR2 SFDVKD. This CDR3 has 19 residues.

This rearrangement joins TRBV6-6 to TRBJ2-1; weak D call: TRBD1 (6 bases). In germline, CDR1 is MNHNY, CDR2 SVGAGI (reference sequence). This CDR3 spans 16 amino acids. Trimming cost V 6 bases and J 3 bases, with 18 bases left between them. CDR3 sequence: CASRHLRGEDYNEQFF. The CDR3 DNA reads TGTGCCAGCAGACATCTCAGGGGAGAAGACTACAATGAGCAGTTCTTC.

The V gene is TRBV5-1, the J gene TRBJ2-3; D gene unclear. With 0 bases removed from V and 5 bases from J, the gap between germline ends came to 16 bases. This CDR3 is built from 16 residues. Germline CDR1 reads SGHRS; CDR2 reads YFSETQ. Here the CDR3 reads CASSLDRASPGDTQYF. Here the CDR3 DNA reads TGCGCCAGCAGCTTGGACCGAGCCAGCCCAGGAGATACGCAGTATTTT. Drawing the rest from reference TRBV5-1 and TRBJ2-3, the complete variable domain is KAGVTQTPRYLIKTRGQQVTLSCSPISGHRSVSWYQQTPGQGLQFLFEYFSETQRNKGNFPGRFSGRQFSNSRSEMNVSTLELGDSALYLCASSLDRASPGDTQYFGPGTRLTVL.

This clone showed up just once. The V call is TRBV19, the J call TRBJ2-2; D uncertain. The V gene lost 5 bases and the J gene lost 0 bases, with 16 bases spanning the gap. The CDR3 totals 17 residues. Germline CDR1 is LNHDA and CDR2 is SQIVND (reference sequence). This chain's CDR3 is CASSLPRLRSNTGELFF. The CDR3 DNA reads TGTGCCAGTAGTTTACCGAGACTGCGTTCGAACACCGGGGAGCTGTTTTTT.

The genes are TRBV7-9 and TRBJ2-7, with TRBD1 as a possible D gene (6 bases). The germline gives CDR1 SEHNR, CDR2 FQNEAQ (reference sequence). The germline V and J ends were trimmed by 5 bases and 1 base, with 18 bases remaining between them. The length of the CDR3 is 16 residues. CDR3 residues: CASSPKLDRYSYEQYF. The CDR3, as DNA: TGTGCCAGCAGCCCGAAGCTTGACAGGTATTCCTACGAGCAGTACTTC.

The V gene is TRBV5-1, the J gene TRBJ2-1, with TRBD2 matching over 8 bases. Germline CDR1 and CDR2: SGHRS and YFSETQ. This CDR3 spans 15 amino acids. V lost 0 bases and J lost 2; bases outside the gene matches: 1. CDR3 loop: CASSLEAGAYNEQFF. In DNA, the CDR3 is TGCGCCAGCAGCTTGGAAGCGGGGGCCTACAATGAGCAGTTCTTC.

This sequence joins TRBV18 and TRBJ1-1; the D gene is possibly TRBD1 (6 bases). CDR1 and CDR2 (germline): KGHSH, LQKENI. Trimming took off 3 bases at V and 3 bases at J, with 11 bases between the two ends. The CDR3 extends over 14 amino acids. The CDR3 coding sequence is TGTGCCAGCTCACCCGGGACACAATACACTGAAGCTTTCTTT. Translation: CASSPGTQYTEAFF.

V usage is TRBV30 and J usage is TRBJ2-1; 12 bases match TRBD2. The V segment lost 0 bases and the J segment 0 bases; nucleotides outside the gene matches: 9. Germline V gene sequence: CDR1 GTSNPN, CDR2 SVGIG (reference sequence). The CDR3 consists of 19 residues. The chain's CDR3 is CAWSVLWLAGGNSYNEQFF. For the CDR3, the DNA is TGTGCCTGGAGTGTACTATGGCTAGCGGGGGGGAACTCCTACAATGAGCAGTTCTTC.

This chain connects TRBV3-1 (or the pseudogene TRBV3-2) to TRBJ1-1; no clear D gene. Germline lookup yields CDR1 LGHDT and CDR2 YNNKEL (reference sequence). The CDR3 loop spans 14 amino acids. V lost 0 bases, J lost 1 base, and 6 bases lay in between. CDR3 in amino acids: CASSQEPGNTEAFF. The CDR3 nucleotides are TGTGCCAGCAGCCAAGAACCCGGGAACACTGAAGCTTTCTTT.

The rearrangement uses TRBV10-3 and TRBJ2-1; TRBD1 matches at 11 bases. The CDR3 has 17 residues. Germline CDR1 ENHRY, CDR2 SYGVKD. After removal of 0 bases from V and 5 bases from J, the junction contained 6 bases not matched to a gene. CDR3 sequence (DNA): TGTGCCATCAGTGAGTCGGCAGGGACAGGGGGTAACAATGAGCAGTTCTTC. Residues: CAISESAGTGGNNEQFF.

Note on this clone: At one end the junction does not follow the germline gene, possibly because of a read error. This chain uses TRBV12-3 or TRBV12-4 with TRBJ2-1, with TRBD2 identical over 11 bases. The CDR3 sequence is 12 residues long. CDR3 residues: CASSFSGGARIF. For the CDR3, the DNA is TGTGCCAGCAGTTTTAGCGGGGGGGCTCGGATCTTC.

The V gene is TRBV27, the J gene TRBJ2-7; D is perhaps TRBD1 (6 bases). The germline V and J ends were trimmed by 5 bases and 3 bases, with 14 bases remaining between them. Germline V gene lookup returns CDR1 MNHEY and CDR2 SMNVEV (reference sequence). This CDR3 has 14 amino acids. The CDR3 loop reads CASSHRDNNYEQYF. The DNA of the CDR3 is TGTGCCAGCAGTCACCGGGACAACAACTACGAGCAGTACTTC.

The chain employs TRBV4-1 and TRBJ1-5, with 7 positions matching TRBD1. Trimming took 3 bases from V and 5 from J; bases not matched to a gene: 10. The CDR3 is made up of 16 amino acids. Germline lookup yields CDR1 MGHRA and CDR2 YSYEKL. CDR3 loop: CASSQKQGTVYQPQHF. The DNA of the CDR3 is TGCGCCAGCAGCCAGAAACAGGGGACAGTTTATCAGCCCCAGCATTTT.

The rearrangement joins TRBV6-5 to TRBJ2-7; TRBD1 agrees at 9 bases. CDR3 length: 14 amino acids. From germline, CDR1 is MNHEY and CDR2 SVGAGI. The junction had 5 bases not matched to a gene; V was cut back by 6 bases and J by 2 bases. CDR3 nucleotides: TGTGCCAGCAGCAGGACAGGGGAGACCTACGAGCAGTACTTC. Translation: CASSRTGETYEQYF.

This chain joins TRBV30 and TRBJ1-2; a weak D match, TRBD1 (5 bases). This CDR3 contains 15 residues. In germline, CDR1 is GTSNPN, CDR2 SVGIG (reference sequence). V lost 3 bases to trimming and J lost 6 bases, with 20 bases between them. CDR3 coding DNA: TGTGCCTGGAGCGAGGAGAACAGGCTGAAGAATGGCTACACCTTC. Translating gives CAWSEENRLKNGYTF.

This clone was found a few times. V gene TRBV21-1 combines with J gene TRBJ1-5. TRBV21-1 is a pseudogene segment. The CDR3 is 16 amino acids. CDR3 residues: CASSKAFTSPKQPQHF. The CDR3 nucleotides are TGTGCCAGCAGCAAAGCATTTACTTCTCCTAAGCAGCCCCAGCATTTT.

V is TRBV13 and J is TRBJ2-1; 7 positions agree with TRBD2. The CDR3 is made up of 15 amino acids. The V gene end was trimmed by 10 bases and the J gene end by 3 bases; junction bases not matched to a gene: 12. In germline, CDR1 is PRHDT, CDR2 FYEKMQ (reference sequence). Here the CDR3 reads CATARGRGSYNEQFF. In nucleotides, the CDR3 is TGTGCCACCGCCCGAGGCCGCGGGAGCTACAATGAGCAGTTCTTC.

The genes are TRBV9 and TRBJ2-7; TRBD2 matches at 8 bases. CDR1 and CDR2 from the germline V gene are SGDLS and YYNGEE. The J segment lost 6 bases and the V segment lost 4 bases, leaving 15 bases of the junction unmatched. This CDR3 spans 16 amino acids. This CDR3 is CASSPPLKAGVAEQYF. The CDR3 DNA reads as TGTGCCAGCAGCCCCCCCTTGAAAGCGGGAGTTGCCGAGCAGTACTTC.

The CDR3 reads CASGLSLNQPQHF. CDR3 nucleotide sequence: TGTGCTAGTGGTTTGTCCCTAAATCAGCCCCAGCATTTT. V is TRBV12-5 and J is TRBJ1-5; D is unclear. Trimming removed 2 bases at V and 4 bases at J, with 6 bases between. Germline CDR1 reads LGHNT; CDR2 reads FRNRAP. This CDR3 spans 13 amino acids.

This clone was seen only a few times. The CDR3, as DNA: TGCGCCAGCAGCGACCGCGGGGCCGCGAGGGATGGCTACACCTTC. Protein: CASSDRGAARDGYTF. The chain recombines TRBV5-1 with TRBJ1-2, with D possibly matching TRBD1 (5 bases). Germline lookup yields CDR1 SGHRS and CDR2 YFSETQ. V was clipped by 4 bases and J by 6 bases, with 19 bases between them. The CDR3 is made up of 15 amino acids.

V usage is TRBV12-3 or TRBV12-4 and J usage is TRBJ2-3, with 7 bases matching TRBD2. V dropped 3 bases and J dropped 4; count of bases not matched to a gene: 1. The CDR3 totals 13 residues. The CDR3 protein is CASSFAGADTQYF. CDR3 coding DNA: TGTGCCAGCAGTTTCGCGGGAGCAGATACGCAGTATTTT.

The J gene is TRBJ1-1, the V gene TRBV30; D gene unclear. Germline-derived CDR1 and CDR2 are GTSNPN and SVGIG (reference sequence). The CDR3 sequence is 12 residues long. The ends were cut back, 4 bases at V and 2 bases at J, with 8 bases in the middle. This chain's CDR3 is CAWNEANTEAFF. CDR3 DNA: TGTGCCTGGAACGAGGCTAACACTGAAGCTTTCTTT. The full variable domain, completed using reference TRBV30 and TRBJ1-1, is SQTIHQWPATLVQPVGSPLSLECTVEGTSNPNLYWYRQAAGRGLQLLFYSVGIGQISSEVPQNLSASRPQDRQFILSSKKLLLSDSGFYLCAWNEANTEAFFGQGTRLTVV.

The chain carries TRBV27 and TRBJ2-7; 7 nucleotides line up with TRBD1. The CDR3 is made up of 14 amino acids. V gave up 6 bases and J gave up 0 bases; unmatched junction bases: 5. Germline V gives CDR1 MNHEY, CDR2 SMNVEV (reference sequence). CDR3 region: CASRPGQSSYEQYF. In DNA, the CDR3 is TGTGCCAGCAGACCGGGACAGAGCTCCTACGAGCAGTACTTC.

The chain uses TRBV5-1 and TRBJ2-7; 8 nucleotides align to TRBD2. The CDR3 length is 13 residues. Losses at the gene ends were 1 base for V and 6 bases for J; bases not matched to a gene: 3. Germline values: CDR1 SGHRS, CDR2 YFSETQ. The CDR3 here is CASSLRTSGEQYF. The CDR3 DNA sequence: TGCGCCAGCAGCTTGAGAACTAGCGGCGAGCAGTACTTC.